A selection of T cell receptor beta chains follows, all from one sample in a study of blood T cell repertoires in COVID-19. Repertoires were generated with immunoSEQ multiplex PCR, while TCRdb's copy carries only in-frame clones and drops some. The table records roughly 150,000 clones, about 90% of them present only once. Sequenced sample: peripheral blood. The receptors come from a woman between 65 and 79 years old with acute or convalescent COVID-19. The CDR3 runs from the conserved cysteine through the conserved F or W. Each record gives: clone size, V gene, D gene, CDR3 length, J gene, CDR3 DNA, CDR3 protein. A D gene is named only where the DNA matches it firmly. The size entry is marked missing in some rows and otherwise reads once, few, many or a size class.

abundance: .; v_gene: TRBV7-3; d_gene: TRBD1; len: 13; j_gene: TRBJ1-5; CDR3nt: TGTGCCAGCAGCTTAGACAGGGGTCAGCCCCAGCATTTT; CDR3aa: CASSLDRGQPQHF
abundance: .; v_gene: TRBV30; d_gene: .; len: 16; j_gene: TRBJ2-7; CDR3nt: TGTGCCTGGAGTGTACAGGGACAAAGGTGGGTCTACGAGCAGTACTTC; CDR3aa: CAWSVQGQRWVYEQYF
abundance: .; v_gene: TRBV2; d_gene: .; len: 15; j_gene: TRBJ1-6; CDR3nt: TGTGCCAGCAGTGAACAGGGCCAGCGTAATTCACCCCTCCACTTT; CDR3aa: CASSEQGQRNSPLHF
abundance: .; v_gene: TRBV6-5; d_gene: TRBD1; len: 15; j_gene: TRBJ1-1; CDR3nt: TGTGCCAGCAGTTACTCGACCGGGGACAGCACTGAAGCTTTCTTT; CDR3aa: CASSYSTGDSTEAFF
abundance: .; v_gene: TRBV10-3; d_gene: .; len: 15; j_gene: TRBJ1-4; CDR3nt: TGTGCCATCAGTGAGTCCTTACAGCTTAATGAAAAACTGTTTTTT; CDR3aa: CAISESLQLNEKLFF
abundance: .; v_gene: TRBV5-5; d_gene: .; len: 15; j_gene: TRBJ2-2; CDR3nt: TGTGCCAGCAGCTTGGCGTCAGGGGGGACCGGGGAGCTGTTTTTT; CDR3aa: CASSLASGGTGELFF
abundance: .; v_gene: TRBV5-4; d_gene: .; len: 13; j_gene: TRBJ1-1; CDR3nt: TGTGCCAGCAGCGACCAGGGCCGCACTGAAGCTTTCTTT; CDR3aa: CASSDQGRTEAFF
abundance: .; v_gene: TRBV2; d_gene: .; len: 13; j_gene: TRBJ1-2; CDR3nt: TGTGCCAGCAGAGCCAGGGGTCGCGATGGCTACACCTTC; CDR3aa: CASRARGRDGYTF
abundance: .; v_gene: TRBV19; d_gene: .; len: 14; j_gene: TRBJ1-1; CDR3nt: TGTGCCAGTAGTACCCAACGCAGGGGAACTGAAGCTTTCTTT; CDR3aa: CASSTQRRGTEAFF
abundance: .; v_gene: TRBV7-2; d_gene: TRBD1; len: 16; j_gene: TRBJ2-2; CDR3nt: TGTGCCAGCAGCCCTACAGGGGGCGCATACACCGGGGAGCTGTTTTTT; CDR3aa: CASSPTGGAYTGELFF
abundance: .; v_gene: TRBV5-1; d_gene: TRBD2; len: 14; j_gene: TRBJ2-1; CDR3nt: TGCGCCACCGGAGCTAGCGGGGGGGCAAATGAGCAGTTCTTC; CDR3aa: CATGASGGANEQFF
abundance: .; v_gene: TRBV10-2; d_gene: TRBD1; len: 17; j_gene: TRBJ1-1; CDR3nt: TGCGCCAGCGGAAGCCCAAACCAAGGACAGGCGAACACTGAAGCTTTCTTT; CDR3aa: CASGSPNQGQANTEAFF
abundance: once; v_gene: TRBV19; d_gene: .; len: 14; j_gene: TRBJ1-4; CDR3nt: TGTGCCAGTTCAGGCTTTGGGACTAATGAAAAACTGTTTTTT; CDR3aa: CASSGFGTNEKLFF
abundance: .; v_gene: TRBV9; d_gene: .; len: 16; j_gene: TRBJ2-2; CDR3nt: TGTGCCAGCAGCGTAGCGGGGGGCCCAAACACCGGGGAGCTGTTTTTT; CDR3aa: CASSVAGGPNTGELFF
abundance: .; v_gene: TRBV6-5; d_gene: .; len: 12; j_gene: TRBJ1-2; CDR3nt: TGTGCCAGCTTAGGGGGGGGCTATGGCTACACCTTC; CDR3aa: CASLGGGYGYTF
abundance: .; v_gene: TRBV4-3; d_gene: .; len: 13; j_gene: TRBJ1-2; CDR3nt: TGCGCCAGCAGCCTAAGGGAGGGGGATGGCTACACCTTC; CDR3aa: CASSLREGDGYTF
abundance: once; v_gene: TRBV11-1; d_gene: .; len: 13; j_gene: TRBJ2-1; CDR3nt: TGTGCCAGCAGCTTGGACAGACCCCATGAGCAGTTCTTC; CDR3aa: CASSLDRPHEQFF
abundance: .; v_gene: TRBV6-4; d_gene: TRBD1; len: 15; j_gene: TRBJ1-1; CDR3nt: TGTGCCAGCAGTCCCTCGTCTCAAGGACAGGGGAAAGCTTTCTTT; CDR3aa: CASSPSSQGQGKAFF
abundance: few; v_gene: TRBV5-1; d_gene: TRBD1; len: 13; j_gene: TRBJ1-2; CDR3nt: TGCGCCAGCAGCCCCGGGACAGGGGTTCGTGGCACCTTC; CDR3aa: CASSPGTGVRGTF
abundance: .; v_gene: TRBV12-3/TRBV12-4; d_gene: .; len: 12; j_gene: TRBJ2-3; CDR3nt: TGTGCCAGCAGTTTCCAGGTGGACTCGCAGTATTTT; CDR3aa: CASSFQVDSQYF
abundance: .; v_gene: TRBV6-2/TRBV6-3; d_gene: TRBD1; len: 14; j_gene: TRBJ1-1; CDR3nt: TGTGCCAGCAGCTTACGCAGGGGGAGCACTGAAGCTTTCTTT; CDR3aa: CASSLRRGSTEAFF
abundance: .; v_gene: TRBV4-2; d_gene: .; len: 15; j_gene: TRBJ1-3; CDR3nt: TGTGCCAGCAGCCAAGAGGGAGGGTCTGGAAACACCATATATTTT; CDR3aa: CASSQEGGSGNTIYF
abundance: .; v_gene: TRBV10-3; d_gene: TRBD1; len: 16; j_gene: TRBJ2-3; CDR3nt: TGTGCCATCAGTGAGGGACAGGGTATGGGCACAGATACGCAGTATTTT; CDR3aa: CAISEGQGMGTDTQYF
abundance: .; v_gene: TRBV5-5; d_gene: .; len: 16; j_gene: TRBJ2-7; CDR3nt: TGTGCCAGCAGCTTGCTCTTCGGTGGGGAGCCCCACGAGCAGTACTTC; CDR3aa: CASSLLFGGEPHEQYF
abundance: .; v_gene: TRBV28; d_gene: .; len: 14; j_gene: TRBJ2-1; CDR3nt: TGTGCCAGTCTATTGCCGGGAAGCTACAATGAGCAGTTCTTC; CDR3aa: CASLLPGSYNEQFF
abundance: .; v_gene: TRBV5-1; d_gene: .; len: 14; j_gene: TRBJ1-4; CDR3nt: TGCGCCAGCAGCGCAGGTCCGACTAATGAAAAACTGTTTTTT; CDR3aa: CASSAGPTNEKLFF
abundance: .; v_gene: TRBV5-8; d_gene: TRBD2; len: 18; j_gene: TRBJ2-2; CDR3nt: TGTGCCAGCAGCTTGAAGGGTCTGGGGACTACGGGCACCGGGGAGCTGTTTTTT; CDR3aa: CASSLKGLGTTGTGELFF
abundance: .; v_gene: TRBV10-3; d_gene: .; len: 11; j_gene: TRBJ2-3; CDR3nt: TGTGCCACCCGGGATGCAGATACGCAGTATTTT; CDR3aa: CATRDADTQYF
abundance: .; v_gene: TRBV27; d_gene: .; len: 14; j_gene: TRBJ1-6; CDR3nt: TGTGCCAGCAGTTTTAGCAGTTATAATTCACCCCTCCACTTT; CDR3aa: CASSFSSYNSPLHF
abundance: once; v_gene: TRBV5-8; d_gene: .; len: 16; j_gene: TRBJ1-4; CDR3nt: TGTGCCAGCAGCTTTACAGGAATCCCAACTAATGAAAAACTGTTTTTT; CDR3aa: CASSFTGIPTNEKLFF
abundance: .; v_gene: TRBV6-1; d_gene: .; len: 15; j_gene: TRBJ1-4; CDR3nt: TGTGCCAGCAGTGATAGATCAGGGTTCAGTGAAAAACTGTTTTTT; CDR3aa: CASSDRSGFSEKLFF
abundance: .; v_gene: TRBV7-9; d_gene: TRBD2; len: 17; j_gene: TRBJ2-2; CDR3nt: TGTGCCAGCAGCTTAGGAGCGTCAGCGGGAGAGGCCGGGGAGCTGTTTTTT; CDR3aa: CASSLGASAGEAGELFF
abundance: .; v_gene: TRBV30; d_gene: .; len: 15; j_gene: TRBJ1-5; CDR3nt: TGTGCCTGGAGTTACGGGGGGAGGGTACTTCAGCCCCAGCATTTT; CDR3aa: CAWSYGGRVLQPQHF
abundance: .; v_gene: TRBV24-1; d_gene: TRBD2; len: 16; j_gene: TRBJ2-1; CDR3nt: TGTGCCACCAGTGACATAGCGGGAGGCCGCTGGAATGAGCAGTTCTTC; CDR3aa: CATSDIAGGRWNEQFF
abundance: .; v_gene: TRBV30; d_gene: TRBD2; len: 15; j_gene: TRBJ2-5; CDR3nt: TGTGCCTGGGGACGTCTCGGTCTAGCGGTCGAGACCCAGTACTTC; CDR3aa: CAWGRLGLAVETQYF
abundance: .; v_gene: TRBV12-3/TRBV12-4; d_gene: .; len: 13; j_gene: TRBJ1-1; CDR3nt: TGTGCCAGCAGGTCGACTCGGAACACTGAAGCTTTCTTT; CDR3aa: CASRSTRNTEAFF
abundance: .; v_gene: TRBV19; d_gene: TRBD2; len: 18; j_gene: TRBJ2-4; CDR3nt: TGTGCCAGTAGTTCCCTGGGTAGCGGGGGACTAGCCAAAAACATTCAGTACTTC; CDR3aa: CASSSLGSGGLAKNIQYF
abundance: .; v_gene: TRBV24-1; d_gene: TRBD1; len: 16; j_gene: TRBJ1-5; CDR3nt: TGTGCCACCAGTGATGCGGGACAGGGAAGTAATCAGCCCCAGCATTTT; CDR3aa: CATSDAGQGSNQPQHF
abundance: .; v_gene: TRBV4-2; d_gene: TRBD1; len: 18; j_gene: TRBJ1-2; CDR3nt: TGTGCCAGCAGCCAAGAAGGGCCGGGGGGACAGGGGCTGGTCGGCTACACCTTC; CDR3aa: CASSQEGPGGQGLVGYTF
abundance: .; v_gene: TRBV19; d_gene: TRBD1; len: 15; j_gene: TRBJ1-1; CDR3nt: TGTGCCAGTACCCGGGAAGGGACAGTTACCACTGAAGCTTTCTTT; CDR3aa: CASTREGTVTTEAFF
abundance: .; v_gene: TRBV4-1; d_gene: TRBD2; len: 17; j_gene: TRBJ2-5; CDR3nt: TGCGCCAGCAGCCAAAGAACTAGCGGGGGGGCCAGGGAGACCCAGTACTTC; CDR3aa: CASSQRTSGGARETQYF
abundance: few; v_gene: TRBV6-5; d_gene: .; len: 15; j_gene: TRBJ2-7; CDR3nt: TGTGCCAGCAGTTACGGCGGCAGATACTCCTACGAGCAGTACTTC; CDR3aa: CASSYGGRYSYEQYF
abundance: .; v_gene: TRBV6-4; d_gene: TRBD1; len: 14; j_gene: TRBJ2-2; CDR3nt: TGTGCCAGCAGTATCGACAGGGACACCGGGGAGCTGTTTTTT; CDR3aa: CASSIDRDTGELFF
abundance: .; v_gene: TRBV3-1/TRBV3-2; d_gene: .; len: 14; j_gene: TRBJ1-1; CDR3nt: TGTGCCAGCAGCCAAGTACAGGGAAACACTGAAGCTTTCTTT; CDR3aa: CASSQVQGNTEAFF
abundance: .; v_gene: TRBV28; d_gene: TRBD1; len: 14; j_gene: TRBJ2-7; CDR3nt: TGTGCCAGCAGAAAACCGGGACAGGGCTACGAGCAGTACTTC; CDR3aa: CASRKPGQGYEQYF
abundance: .; v_gene: TRBV30; d_gene: .; len: 18; j_gene: TRBJ2-1; CDR3nt: TGTGCCTGGAGGGAACAGCCACAGAAAGGCTCCTCCTACAATGAGCAGTTCTTC; CDR3aa: CAWREQPQKGSSYNEQFF
abundance: few; v_gene: TRBV5-6; d_gene: .; len: 16; j_gene: TRBJ2-7; CDR3nt: TGTGCCAGCAGTTTTAACCCGGGATGGGGCTCCTACGAGCAGTACTTC; CDR3aa: CASSFNPGWGSYEQYF